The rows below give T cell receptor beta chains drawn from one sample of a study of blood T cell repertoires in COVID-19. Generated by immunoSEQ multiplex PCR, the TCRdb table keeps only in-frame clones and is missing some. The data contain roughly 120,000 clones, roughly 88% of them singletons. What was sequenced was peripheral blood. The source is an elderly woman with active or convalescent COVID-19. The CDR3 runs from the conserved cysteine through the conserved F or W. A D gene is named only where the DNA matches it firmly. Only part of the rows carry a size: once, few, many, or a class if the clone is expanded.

DNA: TGCGCCAGCAACCCTGGACTATTTCAAGAGACCCAGTACTTC
CDR3: CASNPGLFQETQYF
size: -
J: TRBJ2-5
V: TRBV5-1
D: -

DNA: TGTGCCAGCAGCCAAGGCGACCACGGGAGCAATCAGCCCCAGCATTTT
CDR3: CASSQGDHGSNQPQHF
size: -
J: TRBJ1-5
V: TRBV4-2
D: -

DNA: TGTGCCAGCAGCCAAGGGGACAGTTACAATGAGCAGTTCTTC
CDR3: CASSQGDSYNEQFF
size: -
J: TRBJ2-1
V: TRBV3-1/TRBV3-2
D: TRBD1

DNA: TGTGCCAGTCAGACCGGGACAGGGGTTGTCGGGGAGCTGTTTTTT
CDR3: CASQTGTGVVGELFF
size: -
J: TRBJ2-2
V: TRBV11-2
D: TRBD1

DNA: TGTGCCAGCAGTTTGAGACAGACTGATACGCAGTATTTT
CDR3: CASSLRQTDTQYF
size: -
J: TRBJ2-3
V: TRBV6-6
D: -

DNA: TGTGCCAGCAGGAAAGGACAGGGGATCGGGGATGAGCAGTTCTTC
CDR3: CASRKGQGIGDEQFF
size: few
J: TRBJ2-1
V: TRBV27
D: TRBD1

DNA: TGTGCCAGCAGTTTATCGCGCCACGTTTTCTTCGAGCAGTACTTC
CDR3: CASSLSRHVFFEQYF
size: once
J: TRBJ2-7
V: TRBV27
D: -

DNA: TGCGCCAGCAGCCTAGACGGGACTAGCGGCTCCTACGAGCAGTACTTC
CDR3: CASSLDGTSGSYEQYF
size: -
J: TRBJ2-7
V: TRBV10-1
D: TRBD2

DNA: TGTGCCAGCAGCCTAGGGACTAGCGGGAGCAATGAGCAGTTCTTC
CDR3: CASSLGTSGSNEQFF
size: few
J: TRBJ2-1
V: TRBV7-3
D: TRBD2

DNA: TGTGCCATCAGTTCGACAGGGGGTCTCGACGAGCAGTACTTC
CDR3: CAISSTGGLDEQYF
size: -
J: TRBJ2-7
V: TRBV10-3
D: TRBD1

DNA: TGTGCCAGCAGTTTATCGGCAGGGGTACGTTCACCCCTCCACTTT
CDR3: CASSLSAGVRSPLHF
size: -
J: TRBJ1-6
V: TRBV28
D: -

DNA: TGTGCCAGCAATGGGGGTAGCGGGAGGACGAATGAGCAGTTCTTC
CDR3: CASNGGSGRTNEQFF
size: -
J: TRBJ2-1
V: TRBV7-9
D: TRBD2

DNA: TGTGCCAGCAGTGACAGGGGGCTTTCCGGGGAGCTGTTTTTT
CDR3: CASSDRGLSGELFF
size: -
J: TRBJ2-2
V: TRBV6-1
D: TRBD1

DNA: TGCGCCAGCAGCTTGGACCAGTGGGAGGGAGACAATGAGCAGTTCTTC
CDR3: CASSLDQWEGDNEQFF
size: -
J: TRBJ2-1
V: TRBV5-1
D: TRBD2

DNA: TGCAGCGTCAGGGATATGAACACTGAAGCTTTCTTT
CDR3: CSVRDMNTEAFF
size: -
J: TRBJ1-1
V: TRBV29-1
D: -

DNA: TGTGCCAGTCAAAAGGGGGCGGAGCACGAGCAGTACTTC
CDR3: CASQKGAEHEQYF
size: -
J: TRBJ2-7
V: TRBV6-5
D: TRBD1

DNA: TGTGCCACCAGTGGAACAACAGGTAGCAATCAGCCCCAGCATTTT
CDR3: CATSGTTGSNQPQHF
size: -
J: TRBJ1-5
V: TRBV24-1
D: -

DNA: TGTGCCAGCAGCTTCGACAGGGGGAGGGAAAAACTGTTTTTT
CDR3: CASSFDRGREKLFF
size: few
J: TRBJ1-4
V: TRBV11-2
D: TRBD1

DNA: TGTGCCAGCAGCGTTAACAGGATTCATAATGAAAAACTGTTTTTT
CDR3: CASSVNRIHNEKLFF
size: -
J: TRBJ1-4
V: TRBV7-6
D: -

DNA: TGTGCCAGCAGTTTTGTGGGACAGGGAGCATATGGCTACACCTTC
CDR3: CASSFVGQGAYGYTF
size: -
J: TRBJ1-2
V: TRBV28
D: TRBD1

DNA: TGTGCCAGCAACCCGGAGGGGAACACCGGGGAGCTGTTTTTT
CDR3: CASNPEGNTGELFF
size: -
J: TRBJ2-2
V: TRBV3-1/TRBV3-2
D: -

DNA: TGTGCCAGTAGCTCCAAACTCCATCAGCCCCAGCATTTT
CDR3: CASSSKLHQPQHF
size: -
J: TRBJ1-5
V: TRBV19
D: -

DNA: TGTGCCAGCAGCTCCCCCAGCGGAGGCCGCACAGATACGCAGTATTTT
CDR3: CASSSPSGGRTDTQYF
size: -
J: TRBJ2-3
V: TRBV7-9
D: -

DNA: TGTGCCAGCAGCTTCGGTCTCCCTGGCAATGAGCAGTTCTTC
CDR3: CASSFGLPGNEQFF
size: -
J: TRBJ2-1
V: TRBV7-6
D: -